The sequence of this TCR beta chain was determined in a study of post-analysis software for immune sequencing data. V lost 2 bases to trimming and J lost 1 base; unmatched junction nucleotides: 3. Germline CDR1 SQVTM, CDR2 ANQGSEA. This CDR3 region has 14 residues. Prepared TCR beta cDNA libraries contained unique molecular identifiers. TCRdb independently ran MiXCR on the PCR reads; one entry per CDR3 protein. The repertoire holds 250,000 to 300,000 distinct CDR3 sequences, with 36% as singletons. Only a few counts were recorded for this clonotype. The target antigen is unknown. Whole-study results and caveats: The five TRBV segments detected at higher frequency in patients than in controls included TRBV5-6, TRBV5-1 and TRBV20-1. Normalized Chao1 diversity in multiple sclerosis patients fell significantly below that of controls.

The sample was blood. This rearrangement joins TRBV29-1 to TRBJ1-1; 8 positions agree with TRBD1. The receptor was isolated from a girl aged 10 to 17 with multiple sclerosis. In DNA, the CDR3 is TGCAGCGTTGAACGTCAGGGGGCGAACACTGAAGCTTTCTTT. This translates into CSVERQGANTEAFF. The whole variable domain, remainder taken from reference TRBV29-1 and TRBJ1-1, is SAVISQKPSRDICQRGTSLTIQCQVDSQVTMMFWYRQQPGQSLTLIATANQGSEATYESGFVIDKFPISRPNLTFSTLTVSNMSPEDSSIYLCSVERQGANTEAFFGQGTRLTVV.